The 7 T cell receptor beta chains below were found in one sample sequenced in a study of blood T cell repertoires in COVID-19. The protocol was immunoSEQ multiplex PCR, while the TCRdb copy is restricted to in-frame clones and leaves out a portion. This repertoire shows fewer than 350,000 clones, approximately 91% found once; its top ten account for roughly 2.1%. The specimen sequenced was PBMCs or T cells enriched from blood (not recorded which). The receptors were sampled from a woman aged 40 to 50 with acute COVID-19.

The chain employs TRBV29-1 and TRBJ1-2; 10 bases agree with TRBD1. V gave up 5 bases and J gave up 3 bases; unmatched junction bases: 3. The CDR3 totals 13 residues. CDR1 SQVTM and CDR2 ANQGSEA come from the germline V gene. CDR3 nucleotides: TGCAGCGTTACCGGGACAGGGGACTATGGCTACACCTTC. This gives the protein CSVTGTGDYGYTF.

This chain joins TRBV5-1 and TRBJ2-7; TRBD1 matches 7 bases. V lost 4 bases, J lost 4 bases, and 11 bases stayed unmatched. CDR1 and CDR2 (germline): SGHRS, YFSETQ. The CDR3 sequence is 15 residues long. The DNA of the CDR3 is TGCGCCAGCAGCCCGCTTCCGGGACAGCCTTACGAGCAGTACTTC. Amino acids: CASSPLPGQPYEQYF.

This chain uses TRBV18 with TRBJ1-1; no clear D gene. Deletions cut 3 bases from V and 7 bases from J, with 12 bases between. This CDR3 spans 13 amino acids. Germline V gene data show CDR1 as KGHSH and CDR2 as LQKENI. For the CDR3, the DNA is TGTGCCAGCTCACCCGGAGCGAATTATGAAGCTTTCTTT. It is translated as CASSPGANYEAFF.

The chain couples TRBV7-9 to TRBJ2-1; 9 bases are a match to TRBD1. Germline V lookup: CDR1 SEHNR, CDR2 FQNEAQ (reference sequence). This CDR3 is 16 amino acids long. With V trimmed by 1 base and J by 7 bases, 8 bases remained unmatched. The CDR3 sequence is CASSLEGTGSVNEQFF. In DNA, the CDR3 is TGTGCCAGCAGCTTAGAGGGGACAGGGAGTGTAAATGAGCAGTTCTTC. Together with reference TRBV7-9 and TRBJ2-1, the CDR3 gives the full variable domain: DTGVSQNPRHKITKRGQNVTFRCDPISEHNRLYWYRQTLGQGPEFLTYFQNEAQLEKSRLLSDRFSAERPKGSFSTLEIQRTEQGDSAMYLCASSLEGTGSVNEQFFGPGTRLTVL.

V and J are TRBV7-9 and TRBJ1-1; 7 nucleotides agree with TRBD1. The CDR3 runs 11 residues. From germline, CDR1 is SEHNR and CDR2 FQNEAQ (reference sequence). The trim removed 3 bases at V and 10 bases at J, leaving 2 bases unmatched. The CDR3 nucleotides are TGTGCCAGCAGCTTTGACAGGGTAGCTTTCTTT. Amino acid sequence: CASSFDRVAFF. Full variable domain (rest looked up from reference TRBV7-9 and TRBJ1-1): DTGVSQNPRHKITKRGQNVTFRCDPISEHNRLYWYRQTLGQGPEFLTYFQNEAQLEKSRLLSDRFSAERPKGSFSTLEIQRTEQGDSAMYLCASSFDRVAFFGQGTRLTVV.

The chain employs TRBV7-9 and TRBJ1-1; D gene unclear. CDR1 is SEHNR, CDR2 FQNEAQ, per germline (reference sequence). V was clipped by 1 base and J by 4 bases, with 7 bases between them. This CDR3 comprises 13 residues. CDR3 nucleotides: TGTGCCAGCAGCTTAGGCGAGGGCACTGAAGCTTTCTTT. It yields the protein CASSLGEGTEAFF.

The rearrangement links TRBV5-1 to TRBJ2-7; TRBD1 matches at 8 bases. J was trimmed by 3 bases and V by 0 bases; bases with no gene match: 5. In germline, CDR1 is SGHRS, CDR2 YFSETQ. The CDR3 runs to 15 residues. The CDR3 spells CASSLDTGGNYEQYF. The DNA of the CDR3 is TGCGCCAGCAGCTTGGATACAGGGGGAAACTACGAGCAGTACTTC. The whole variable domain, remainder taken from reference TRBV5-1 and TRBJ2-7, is KAGVTQTPRYLIKTRGQQVTLSCSPISGHRSVSWYQQTPGQGLQFLFEYFSETQRNKGNFPGRFSGRQFSNSRSEMNVSTLELGDSALYLCASSLDTGGNYEQYFGPGTRLTVT.